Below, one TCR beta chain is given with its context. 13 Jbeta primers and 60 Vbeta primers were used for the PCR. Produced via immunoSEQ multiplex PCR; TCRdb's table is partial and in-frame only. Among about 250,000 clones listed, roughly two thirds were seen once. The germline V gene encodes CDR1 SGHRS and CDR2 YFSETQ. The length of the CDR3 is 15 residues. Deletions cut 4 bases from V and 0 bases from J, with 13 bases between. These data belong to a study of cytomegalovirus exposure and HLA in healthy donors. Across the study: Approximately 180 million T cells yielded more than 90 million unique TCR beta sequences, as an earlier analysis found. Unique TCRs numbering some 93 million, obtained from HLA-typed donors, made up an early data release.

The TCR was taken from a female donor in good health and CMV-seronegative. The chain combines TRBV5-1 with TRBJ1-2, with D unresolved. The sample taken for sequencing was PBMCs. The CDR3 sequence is CASSNDQKTNYGYTF. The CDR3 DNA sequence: TGCGCCAGCAGCAATGATCAGAAGACTAACTATGGCTACACCTTC.